The clone carrying this T cell receptor beta chain was counted at least ten times. Its cognate antigen is unknown. The V end lost 2 bases, the J end lost 6 bases, and 5 bases lay between the germline ends. Looked up from germline, CDR1 is SGHTA and CDR2 is FQGNSA. The CDR3 consists of 13 residues. The sample comes from a study of T cell repertoires in cytomegalovirus infection. Study context: HLA-C-restricted CMV epitopes, recently identified, and well-studied HLA-B-restricted ones were used by the study. Signatures in public TCR beta sequences pointed to both CMV infection and matching HLA type.

Study-wide findings and caveats: HLA-C-restricted CMV-specific TCR beta clonotypes prevailed in the ex vivo response.

TCRdb passed the reads through MiXCR, listing each CDR3 protein once. Here the sample spans around 540,000 distinct CDR3 sequences, around 35% being singletons. The sequences come from cultured PBMCs, collected from culture after CMV antigen stimulation. The TCR originated in a human donor in good health (CMV status not recorded). Some clones in this sample may be carry-over from other donors' samples. The chain links TRBV7-2 to TRBJ1-6; D call uncertain. The CDR3 DNA is TGTGCCAGCAGCTTACGTGGTAATTCACCCCTCCACTTT. This sequence encodes CASSLRGNSPLHF.